This paragraph reports one T cell receptor (beta chain). Original processing methods: Estimation of nucleated cell counts relied on the amplification of reference gene primers. Only in-frame clones appear in the TCRdb table, and some are missing; sequencing was by immunoSEQ multiplex PCR. V and J calls plus clone size are reproduced from that table; the DNA served to infer D and trimming. The sample lists tens of thousands of clones, around 91% occurring once. Germline values: CDR1 MNHEY, CDR2 SMNVEV (reference sequence). J was trimmed by 9 bases and V by 2 bases; bases with no gene match: 3. The CDR3 loop spans 14 amino acids. The data belong to a study of blood T cell repertoires in COVID-19.

Source material: peripheral blood. This chain links TRBV27 with TRBJ1-6, with 8 bases matching TRBD1. The sequence derives from a human donor in a cohort sampled during active COVID-19. DNA of the CDR3: TGTGCCAGCAGTTTACAGGGGGCAATTTCACCCCTCCACTTT. It specifies CASSLQGAISPLHF.